This T cell receptor beta chain was recorded in a study of cytomegalovirus exposure and HLA in healthy donors. The PCR made use of 60 Vbeta and 13 Jbeta primers. Generated by immunoSEQ multiplex PCR, the TCRdb table keeps only in-frame clones and is missing some. The sample lists 150,000 to 200,000 clones, less than 90% occurring once. The TCR comes from a middle-aged man in good health and CMV-seronegative. Sequencing was done on a sample of PBMCs.

The CDR3 nucleotides read TGTGCCAGCAGCTCCAGAGAGACCCAGTACTTC. It codes for CASSSRETQYF. The V call is TRBV14, the J call TRBJ2-5; D uncertain. Germline assignment: CDR1 SGHDN and CDR2 FVKESK. CDR3 size: 11 residues. Trimming removed 5 bases at V and 4 bases at J, with 5 bases between.